The next 2 T cell receptor beta chains were all read from a single sample in a study of blood T cell repertoires in COVID-19. Clones were read by immunoSEQ multiplex PCR, and TCRdb kept only the in-frame ones, dropping some. The sample includes about 180,000 clones, roughly three quarters seen only once; the top ten take 13% to 15%. The sequenced sample consisted of PBMCs or T cells enriched from blood (not recorded which). These receptors all stem from a man aged 55 to 70 who had been exposed to COVID-19.

The sample holds a few counts of this clone. The chain employs TRBV7-2 and TRBJ2-3, with D possibly TRBD2 on 6 matching bases. Germline V CDR1 and CDR2: SGHTA, FQGNSA. CDR3 length: 15 amino acids. The V gene lost 5 bases and the J gene lost 0 bases, with 12 bases spanning the gap. CDR3 protein: CASSISGVSTDTQYF. The CDR3, as DNA: TGTGCCAGCAGCATTAGCGGAGTTAGCACAGATACGCAGTATTTT.

The V call is TRBV9, the J call TRBJ2-5; 10 nucleotides align to TRBD1. V dropped 4 bases and J dropped 0; count of bases not matched to a gene: 12. The CDR3 totals 18 residues. Per the germline V gene, CDR1 is SGDLS and CDR2 is YYNGEE. CDR3 DNA: TGTGCCAGCAGCCCCGGGACAGGGGCCTTGACGTACCAAGAGACCCAGTACTTC. This gives the protein CASSPGTGALTYQETQYF. Full variable domain (missing parts from reference TRBV9 and TRBJ2-5): DSGVTQTPKHLITATGQRVTLRCSPRSGDLSVYWYQQSLDQGLQFLIQYYNGEERAKGNILERFSAQQFPDLHSELNLSSLELGDSALYFCASSPGTGALTYQETQYFGPGTRLLVL.